A single T cell receptor (beta chain) is shown here with its context. TCRdb keeps only in-frame clones here, not all; method: immunoSEQ multiplex PCR. The sample has 75,000 to 90,000 clones, around 85% seen once. The data stem from a study of blood T cell repertoires in COVID-19. The sample taken for sequencing was peripheral blood. The clonotype comes from a man aged 80 or over with active or convalescent COVID-19.

CDR3: CASSLRQGVNTEAFF. In DNA form, the CDR3 reads TGTGCCAGCAGCTTGCGGCAGGGGGTGAACACTGAAGCTTTCTTT. The chain employs TRBV5-4 and TRBJ1-1; 7 nucleotides align to TRBD1. The CDR3 consists of 15 residues. V lost 1 base to trimming and J lost 0 bases; unmatched junction nucleotides: 3. CDR1 is SGHNT, CDR2 YYREEE, per germline (reference sequence). Variable domain in full (rest from reference TRBV5-4 and TRBJ1-1): ETGVTQSPTHLIKTRGQQVTLRCSSQSGHNTVSWYQQALGQGPQFIFQYYREEENGRGNFPPRFSGLQFPNYSSELNVNALELDDSALYLCASSLRQGVNTEAFFGQGTRLTVV.